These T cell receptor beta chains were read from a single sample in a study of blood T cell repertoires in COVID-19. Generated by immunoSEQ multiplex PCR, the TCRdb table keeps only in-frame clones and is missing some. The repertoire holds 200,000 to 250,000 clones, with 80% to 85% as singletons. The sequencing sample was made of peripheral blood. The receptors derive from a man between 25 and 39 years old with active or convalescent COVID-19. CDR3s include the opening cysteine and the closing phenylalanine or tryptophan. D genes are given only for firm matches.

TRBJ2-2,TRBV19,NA,CASSRGTSYTGELFF
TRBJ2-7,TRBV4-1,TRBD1,CASSPHAPGTGSEQYF
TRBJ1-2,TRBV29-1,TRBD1,CSAWDRRYGYTF
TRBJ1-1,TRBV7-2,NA,CASSSNSGEAFF
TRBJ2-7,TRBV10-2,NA,CASSEYHGSGHSSYEQYF
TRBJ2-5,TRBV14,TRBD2,CASSQSREGLGEETQYF
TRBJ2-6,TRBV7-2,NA,CASREGAGANVLTF
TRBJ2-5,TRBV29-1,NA,CSVEGGPARRETQYF
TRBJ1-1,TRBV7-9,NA,CASSFLNTEAFF
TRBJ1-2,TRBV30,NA,CAWSVAPLYGYTF
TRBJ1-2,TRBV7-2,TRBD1,CASSEGQGTRGYTF
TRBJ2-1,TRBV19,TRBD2,CASSSAGGAYNEQFF
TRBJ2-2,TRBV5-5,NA,CASSLAITGELFF
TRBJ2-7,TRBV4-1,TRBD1,CASSQVAGGDEQYF
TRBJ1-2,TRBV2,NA,CASSPRAGYTF
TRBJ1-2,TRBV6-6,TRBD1,CASSYRGQDGYTF
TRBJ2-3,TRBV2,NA,CASSDAGRGGTDTQYF
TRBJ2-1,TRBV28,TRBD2,CASRGSGGYNEQFF
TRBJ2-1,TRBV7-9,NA,CASRKMAVEQFF
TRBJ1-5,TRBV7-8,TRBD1,CASSFGTVGNQPQHF
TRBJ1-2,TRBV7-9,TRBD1,CASSLQGALGYTF
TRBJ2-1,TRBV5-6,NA,CASSSQMNEQFF
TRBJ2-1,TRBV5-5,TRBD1,CASSQMDRSSYNEQFF
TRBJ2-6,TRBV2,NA,CASSVQGNLIANVLTF
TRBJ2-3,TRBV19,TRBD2,CASSDPTSRSVLYF
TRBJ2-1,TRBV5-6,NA,CASSFVEATEQFF
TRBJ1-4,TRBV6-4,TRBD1,CASSRTGWPNEKLFF
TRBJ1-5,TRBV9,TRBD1,CASSFGQGYQPQHF
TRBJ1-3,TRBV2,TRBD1,CASRAGQGRNTIYF
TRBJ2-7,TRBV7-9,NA,CASSFGESPQYF
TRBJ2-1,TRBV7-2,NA,CASSLGLRFGNEQFF
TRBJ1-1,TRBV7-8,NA,CASSLVPGSEAFF
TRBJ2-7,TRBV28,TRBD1,CASSFIRTGGLYEQYF
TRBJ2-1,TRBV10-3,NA,CAISGPGGGEDEQFF
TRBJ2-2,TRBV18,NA,CASSPVVLQGPEGELFF